This is a list of T cell receptor beta chains from one sample in a study of T cell repertoires in cytomegalovirus infection. For these TCRs, the target antigens are not known. One entry per CDR3 protein results from TCRdb running MiXCR on the reads. Of approximately 990,000 distinct CDR3 sequences listed, more than 25% were seen once; the top ten hold over 11%. Source: cultured CD8+ T cells from PBMCs, taken from culture after CMV antigen stimulation. The receptor set was obtained from a human donor in good health (CMV status not recorded). Some clones in this sample may be carry-over from other donors' samples. Both conserved end residues are part of each CDR3. The D gene is left open where the match is weak. Clone size appears in some rows only: once, few, many, or a class for an expanded clone.

>TRBJ2-1|NA|TRBV12-3/TRBV12-4|once
TGTGCCAGCAGTGGGGGGTCCTACATTGAGCAGTTCTTC
CASSGGSYIEQFF
>TRBJ1-1|TRBD1|TRBV12-3/TRBV12-4|few
TGTGCCAGCAGTTTAGCGGGACAGACTGAAGCTTTCTTT
CASSLAGQTEAFF
>TRBJ2-3|TRBD1|TRBV7-9|NA
TGTGCCAGCAGCTCCCCGCGACAGGGTTTCCCCGATACGCAGTATTTT
CASSSPRQGFPDTQYF
>TRBJ2-1|TRBD1|TRBV27|NA
TGTGCCAGCAGCCGTCCGACAGGGGGCAATGAGCAGTTCTTC
CASSRPTGGNEQFF
>TRBJ2-7|NA|TRBV2|NA
TGTGCCAGCATGGACGGCAGGGTCTTCTACGAGCAGTACTTC
CASMDGRVFYEQYF
>TRBJ1-5|NA|TRBV12-3/TRBV12-4|NA
TGTGCCAGCAGTTTGGGTAACCAGGGTAGCAATCAGCCCCAGCATTTT
CASSLGNQGSNQPQHF
>TRBJ1-2|NA|TRBV7-8|NA
TGTGCCAGCAGCTCCATCGCAGGGCCTAACTATGGCTACACCTTC
CASSSIAGPNYGYTF
>TRBJ1-5|TRBD1|TRBV27|few
TGTGCCAGCAGTCCGCTACAGGGGGCGATCAATGGCAATCAGCCCCAGCATTTT
CASSPLQGAINGNQPQHF
>TRBJ1-4|NA|TRBV6-4|NA
TGTGCCAGCAGTCTTGACCAGGGAGTTGAAAAACTGTTTTTT
CASSLDQGVEKLFF
>TRBJ1-5|NA|TRBV15|NA
TGTGCCACCAGCCCTGGGCGACAGTCCAATCAGCCCCAGCATTTT
CATSPGRQSNQPQHF
>TRBJ1-1|NA|TRBV7-3|many
TGTGCCAGCAGCTCTGACCTCGGGAACACTGAAGCTTTCTTT
CASSSDLGNTEAFF
>TRBJ1-2|NA|TRBV7-4|NA
TGTGCCAGCAGCTTAGGCGCCACAGCTAACTATGGCTGCACCTTC
CASSLGATANYGCTF
>TRBJ2-2|NA|TRBV2|NA
TGTGCCAGCACCCATAGACCCCCCGGCACCGGGGAGCTGTTTTTT
CASTHRPPGTGELFF
>TRBJ1-5|NA|TRBV4-2|few
TGTGCCAGCAGCCATGCCTCGGGGGATGATCAGCCCCAGCATTTT
CASSHASGDDQPQHF
>TRBJ2-1|NA|TRBV6-2/TRBV6-3|NA
TGTGCCAGCAGTATACGCCTAGGGGCTAACAATGAGCAGTTCTTC
CASSIRLGANNEQFF
>TRBJ2-3|NA|TRBV7-9|NA
TGTGCCAGCAGCGGAATGGAAGGCACAGATACGCAGTATTTT
CASSGMEGTDTQYF
>TRBJ2-7|TRBD1|TRBV20-1|NA
TGCAGTGCTGGGGACAGCTACTACGAGCAGTACTTC
CSAGDSYYEQYF
>TRBJ1-5|NA|TRBV28|NA
TGTGTCAGCAGTTTACCAGGGGACAATCAGCCCCAGCATTTT
CVSSLPGDNQPQHF
>TRBJ2-1|NA|TRBV27|NA
TGTGCCAGCAGTTTATGGGGGAACTACAATGAGCAGTTCTTC
CASSLWGNYNEQFF
>TRBJ1-1|NA|TRBV6-2/TRBV6-3|many
TGTGCCAGCAGTTACGCCACTGAAGCTTTCTTT
CASSYATEAFF
>TRBJ2-7|NA|TRBV12-3/TRBV12-4|NA
TGTGCCAGCAGTTTAGTAGGGGCCCACGAGCAGTACTTC
CASSLVGAHEQYF
>TRBJ1-6|NA|TRBV4-1|NA
TGCGCCAGCAGCCAAGAAAGGCAGCTTTATAATTCACCCCTCCACTTT
CASSQERQLYNSPLHF
>TRBJ1-1|NA|TRBV4-1|few
TGCGCCAGCAGCCAAGGACAGTTCCCTGAAGCTTTCTTT
CASSQGQFPEAFF
>TRBJ2-1|TRBD1|TRBV19|NA
TGTGCCAGTAGTATAGTTGGGACAGACTACAATGAGCAGTTCTTC
CASSIVGTDYNEQFF
>TRBJ2-1|TRBD2|TRBV6-5|NA
TGTGCTACCGGGGGGGCGGAACGATACAATGAGCAGTTCTTC
CATGGAERYNEQFF
>TRBJ2-1|NA|TRBV11-2|few
TGTGCCAGCAGCTTCCGGTCCGGACGAGACAGCTACAATGAGCAGTTCTTC
CASSFRSGRDSYNEQFF
>TRBJ1-2|TRBD1|TRBV5-4|NA
TGTGCCAGCAGCTTGGACAGGGGCCGAATTCGCGGCTACACCTTC
CASSLDRGRIRGYTF
>TRBJ1-6|NA|TRBV5-5|few
TGTGCCAGCAGCTTCGAACATTTACGGAATTCACCCCTCCACTTT
CASSFEHLRNSPLHF
>TRBJ2-1|TRBD1|TRBV3-1|NA
TGTGCCAGCAGCCCCGGACAGGCCCTCTCCCCCTACAATGAGCAGTTCTTC
CASSPGQALSPYNEQFF
>TRBJ1-6|NA|TRBV7-9|few
TGTGCCAGCAGCTTAGATCAGGGGTCGTACCCACCCCTCCACTTT
CASSLDQGSYPPLHF
>TRBJ2-7|NA|TRBV19|few
TGTGCCAGTAGTATGGCAGGGTGGCACGAGCAGTACTTC
CASSMAGWHEQYF
>TRBJ1-1|NA|TRBV7-8|many
TGTGCCAGCGGCGGACAGAACACTGAAGCTTTCTTT
CASGGQNTEAFF
>TRBJ1-4|NA|TRBV6-5|NA
TGTGCCAGCATAGATATTAGGGGTGAAAAACTGTTTTTT
CASIDIRGEKLFF
>TRBJ2-7|NA|TRBV7-9|few
TGTGCCAGCAGCTTCGCAGCCGTCTCCTACGAGCAGTACTTC
CASSFAAVSYEQYF
>TRBJ1-4|NA|TRBV4-2|NA
TGTGCCAGCAGCCAAGATTGGACGACACGGAATAATGAAAAACTGTTTTTT
CASSQDWTTRNNEKLFF
>TRBJ1-5|TRBD1|TRBV19|many
TGTGCCAGCAGCCACAGGGGATCAAACCAGCCCCAGCATTTT
CASSHRGSNQPQHF
>TRBJ2-5|NA|TRBV7-2|few
TGTGCCAGCAGGTGGGGGTATGGAGAGACCCAGTACTTC
CASRWGYGETQYF
>TRBJ1-2|NA|TRBV28|many
TGTGCCAGCAGTTTATATGTGGCAGGGAGCTATGGCTACACCTTC
CASSLYVAGSYGYTF
>TRBJ1-4|NA|TRBV20-1|few
TGCAGTGCTAGGAGGACGCTGGATAATGAAAAACTGTTTTTT
CSARRTLDNEKLFF
>TRBJ2-1|TRBD1|TRBV6-2/TRBV6-3|few
TGTGCCAGCAGTTACTCCAAACGAGTGTTGGGACAGAACTACAATGAGCAGTTCTTC
CASSYSKRVLGQNYNEQFF
>TRBJ2-1|NA|TRBV7-9|few
TGTGCCAGCAGCAAAAGACTTGGTGAGCAGTTCTTC
CASSKRLGEQFF
>TRBJ2-2|NA|TRBV7-6|NA
TGTGCCAGCAGCTTAGGGCAACAGGGTTTTACCGGGGAGCTGTTTTTT
CASSLGQQGFTGELFF
>TRBJ2-7|NA|TRBV20-1|NA
TGCAGTGCTAGAGGGACACCTGCCTACGAGCAGTACTTC
CSARGTPAYEQYF
>TRBJ2-3|TRBD2|TRBV7-9|NA
TGTGCCAGCAGCTTCCCTTACGGGGGGGGCCAAGATACGCAGTATTTT
CASSFPYGGGQDTQYF
>TRBJ1-1|NA|TRBV11-2|NA
TGTGTCAGCAGCTTGACAGATCGCCTGAACACTGAAGCTTTCTTT
CVSSLTDRLNTEAFF
>TRBJ2-3|TRBD1|TRBV29-1|NA
TGCAGCGTTGAAGGGGCGGGCAGGGGGCCAGCTAGCACAGATACGCAGTATTTT
CSVEGAGRGPASTDTQYF